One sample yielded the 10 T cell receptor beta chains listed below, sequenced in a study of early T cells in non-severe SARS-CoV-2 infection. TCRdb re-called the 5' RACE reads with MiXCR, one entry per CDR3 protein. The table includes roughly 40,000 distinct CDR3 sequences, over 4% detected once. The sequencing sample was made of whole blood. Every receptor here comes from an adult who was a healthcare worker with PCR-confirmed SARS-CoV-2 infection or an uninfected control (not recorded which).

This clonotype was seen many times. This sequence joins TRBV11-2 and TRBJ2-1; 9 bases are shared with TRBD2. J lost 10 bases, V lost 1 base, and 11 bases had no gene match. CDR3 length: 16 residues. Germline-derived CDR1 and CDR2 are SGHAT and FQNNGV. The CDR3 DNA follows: TGTGCCAGCAGCTTAGGACCCGCGGGAGGGCCGGTAGAGCAGTTCTTC. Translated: CASSLGPAGGPVEQFF.

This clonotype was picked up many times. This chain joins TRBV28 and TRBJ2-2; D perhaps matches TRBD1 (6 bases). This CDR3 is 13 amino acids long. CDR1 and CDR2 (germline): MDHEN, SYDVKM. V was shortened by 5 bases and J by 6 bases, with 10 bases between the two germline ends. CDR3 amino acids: CASSNRVPGELFF. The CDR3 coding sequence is TGTGCCAGCAGTAACAGGGTCCCCGGGGAGCTGTTTTTT. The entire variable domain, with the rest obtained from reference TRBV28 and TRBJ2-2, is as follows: DVKVTQSSRYLVKRTGEKVFLECVQDMDHENMFWYRQDPGLGLRLIYFSYDVKMKEKGDIPEGYSVSREKKERFSLILESASTNQTSMYLCASSNRVPGELFFGEGSRLTVL.

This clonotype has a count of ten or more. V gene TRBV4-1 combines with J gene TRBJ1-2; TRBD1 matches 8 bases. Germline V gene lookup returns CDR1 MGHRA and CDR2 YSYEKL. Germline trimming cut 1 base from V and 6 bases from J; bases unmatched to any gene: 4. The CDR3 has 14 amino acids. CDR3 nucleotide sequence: TGCGCCAGCAGCCAAGCGTACAGGGGGGATGGCTACACCTTC. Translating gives CASSQAYRGDGYTF.

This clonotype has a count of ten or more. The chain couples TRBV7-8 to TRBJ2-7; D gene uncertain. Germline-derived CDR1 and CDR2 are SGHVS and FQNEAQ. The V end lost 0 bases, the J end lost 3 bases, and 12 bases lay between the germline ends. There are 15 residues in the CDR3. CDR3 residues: CASSLAEMTVYEQYF. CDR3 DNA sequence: TGTGCCAGCAGCTTAGCGGAGATGACGGTCTACGAGCAGTACTTC. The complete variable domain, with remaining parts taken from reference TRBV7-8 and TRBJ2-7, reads GAGVSQSPRYKVAKRGQDVALRCDPISGHVSLFWYQQALGQGPEFLTYFQNEAQLDKSGLPSDRFFAERPEGSVSTLKIQRTQQEDSAVYLCASSLAEMTVYEQYFGPGTRLTVT.

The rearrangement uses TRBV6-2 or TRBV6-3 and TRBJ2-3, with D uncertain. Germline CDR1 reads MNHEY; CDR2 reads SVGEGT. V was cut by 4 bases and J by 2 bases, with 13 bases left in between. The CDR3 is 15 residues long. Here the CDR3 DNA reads TGTGCCAGCAGTTCAGGCACATGGGACACAGATACGCAGTATTTT. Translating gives CASSSGTWDTDTQYF.

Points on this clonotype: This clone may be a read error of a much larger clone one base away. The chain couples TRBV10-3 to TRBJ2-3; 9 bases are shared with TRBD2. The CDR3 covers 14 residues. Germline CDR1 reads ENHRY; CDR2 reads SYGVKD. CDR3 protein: CVIRLAASTDTQYF. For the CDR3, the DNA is TGTGTCATCAGACTAGCGGCTAGCACAGATACGCAGTATTTT.

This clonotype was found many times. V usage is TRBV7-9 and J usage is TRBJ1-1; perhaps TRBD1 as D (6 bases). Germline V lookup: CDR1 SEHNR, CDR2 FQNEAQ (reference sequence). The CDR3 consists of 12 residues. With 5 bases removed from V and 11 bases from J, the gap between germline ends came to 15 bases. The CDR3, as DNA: TGTGCCAGCAGCAGAGACAGTCAGGGGGCTTTCTTT. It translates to CASSRDSQGAFF.

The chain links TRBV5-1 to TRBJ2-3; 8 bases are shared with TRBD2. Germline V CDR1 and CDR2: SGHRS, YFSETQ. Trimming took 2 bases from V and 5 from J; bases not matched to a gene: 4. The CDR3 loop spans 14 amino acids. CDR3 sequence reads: CASSFGGGIDTQYF. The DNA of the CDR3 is TGCGCCAGCAGCTTTGGCGGGGGGATAGATACGCAGTATTTT.

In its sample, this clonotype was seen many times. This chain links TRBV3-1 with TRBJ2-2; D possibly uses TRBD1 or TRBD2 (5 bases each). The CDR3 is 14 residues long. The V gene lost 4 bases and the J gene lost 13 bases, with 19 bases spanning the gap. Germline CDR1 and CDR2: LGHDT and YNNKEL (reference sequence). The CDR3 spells CASSPATGTQALFF. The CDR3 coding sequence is TGTGCCAGCAGCCCCGCAACCGGGACGCAAGCGCTGTTTTTT.

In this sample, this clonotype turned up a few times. The CDR3: CASSQQGEQTQYF. CDR3 in DNA: TGTGCCAGCAGTCAACAGGGCGAGCAGACCCAGTACTTC. The rearrangement links TRBV6-5 to TRBJ2-5; TRBD1 might be the D (6 bases). Per germline, CDR1 MNHEY and CDR2 SVGAGI. The CDR3 runs to 13 residues. With 5 bases removed from V and 6 bases from J, the gap between germline ends came to 13 bases.